These 8 T cell receptor beta chains came from one sample sequenced in a study of T cell repertoires in cytomegalovirus infection. Each CDR3 protein is one row after TCRdb ran MiXCR on the reads. The sample yields roughly 500,000 distinct CDR3 sequences, around 11% seen once. The specimen sequenced was PBMCs. These receptors all come from a human donor in good health (CMV status not recorded). Some clones in this sample may be carry-over from other donors' samples.

Many counts were recorded for this clonotype. V usage is TRBV7-2 and J usage is TRBJ1-1; 9 bases agree with TRBD1. The germline V gene has CDR1 SGHTA and CDR2 FQGNSA. The V segment lost 10 bases and the J segment 4 bases; nucleotides outside the gene matches: 10. CDR3 length equals 14 residues. The CDR3: CAIAQGALGTEAFF. The CDR3 region has the DNA TGTGCCATCGCACAGGGGGCATTAGGCACTGAAGCTTTCTTT. The complete variable domain, with remaining parts taken from reference TRBV7-2 and TRBJ1-1, reads GAGVSQSPSNKVTEKGKDVELRCDPISGHTALYWYRQSLGQGLEFLIYFQGNSAPDKSGLPSDRFSAERTGGSVSTLTIQRTQQEDSAVYLCAIAQGALGTEAFFGQGTRLTVV.

The table lists this clonotype with many counts. CDR3 in DNA: TGTGCCAGCAGCTCACAGGGGACGGATCAGCCCCAGCATTTT. It specifies CASSSQGTDQPQHF. The chain employs TRBV7-9 and TRBJ1-5, with 7 bases matching TRBD1. Germline loops: CDR1 SEHNR, CDR2 FQNEAQ (reference sequence). Trimming took 4 bases from V and 5 from J; bases not matched to a gene: 5. This CDR3 has 14 residues.

V and J are TRBV19 and TRBJ2-2; the D is unclear. The CDR3 extends over 15 amino acids. Trimming stripped 9 bases from V and 0 bases from J, with 14 bases between. Germline values: CDR1 LNHDA, CDR2 SQIVND (reference sequence). The CDR3 here is CASTPGIANTGELFF. The CDR3 DNA is TGTGCCAGCACCCCAGGAATCGCGAACACCGGGGAGCTGTTTTTT.

The chain uses TRBV5-1 and TRBJ2-7; 10 bases are a match to TRBD1. Germline CDR1 reads SGHRS; CDR2 reads YFSETQ. Trimming cost V 6 bases and J 3 bases; bases outside gene matches: 12. The CDR3 covers 16 residues. The DNA of the CDR3 is TGCGCCAGCAACCCCTACGGGGACAGGGGATTCTACGAGCAGTACTTC. Translated, it gives CASNPYGDRGFYEQYF.

This clonotype was seen ten or more times. The chain uses TRBV7-9 and TRBJ1-1; perhaps TRBD1 as D (5 bases). CDR1 is SEHNR and CDR2 is FQNEAQ in the germline V gene (reference sequence). The V and J ends lost 6 bases and 2 bases respectively, with 10 bases between them. There are 13 residues in the CDR3. For the CDR3, the DNA is TGTGCCAGCAGACCCGACAGAAACACTGAAGCTTTCTTT. Amino acid sequence: CASRPDRNTEAFF.

The sample holds many counts of this clonotype. This chain uses TRBV7-2 with TRBJ2-5; 10 bases align to TRBD1. This CDR3 is 15 amino acids long. Germline-derived CDR1 and CDR2 are SGHTA and FQGNSA. Trimming removed 5 bases from V and 1 base from J; junction bases left unmatched: 4. The CDR3 region has the DNA TGTGCCAGCAGCGCTGACAGGGGGCCCCAAGAGACCCAGTACTTC. Translating gives CASSADRGPQETQYF.

This clonotype was recorded many times. V and J are TRBV7-2 and TRBJ2-7, with D hard to call. V lost 1 base to trimming and J lost 7 bases, with 17 bases between them. The CDR3 is 15 amino acids. The germline V gene has CDR1 SGHTA and CDR2 FQGNSA. The CDR3 here is CASSLGRPEMGEQYF. CDR3 nucleotide sequence: TGTGCCAGCAGCTTAGGACGCCCTGAGATGGGTGAGCAGTACTTC.

This clonotype was observed many times. This sequence joins TRBV28 and TRBJ1-1; no clear D gene. The V end was cut by 5 bases, the J end by 1 base, with 11 bases between. The CDR3 consists of 14 residues. In germline, CDR1 is MDHEN, CDR2 SYDVKM. The CDR3 protein is CASSHLKSNTEAFF. Here the CDR3 DNA reads TGTGCCAGCAGTCACCTCAAATCGAACACTGAAGCTTTCTTT.